This T cell receptor (beta chain) originates from a study of CD8 T cells in Susac syndrome. Random hexamers served to reverse transcribe roughly 0.45 to 1 ug RNA. immunoSEQ multiplex PCR amplified TCR beta CDR3 across 54 Vbeta, 13 Jbeta. From the immunoSEQ multiplex PCR reads, TCRdb called clonotypes with MiXCR, one entry per CDR3 protein. This table has fewer than 300,000 distinct CDR3 sequences, roughly 85% appearing once. Comment on this clonotype: Its specificity is unknown.

This CDR3 contains 15 residues. After removal of 2 bases from V and 4 bases from J, the junction contained 6 bases not matched to a gene. Germline V gene data show CDR1 as MNHEY and CDR2 as SVGAGI. CD8+ and CD4+ T cells from blood underwent TCR beta sequencing. The TEMRA cells underwent FACS enrichment, while the CD8+ and CD4+ T cells underwent negative isolation. Whole-study findings and limits: The authors acknowledged that the study's TCR sequencing and HLA analysis involved relatively few individuals.

Sequenced input: CD8+ T cells from PBMCs. The sequence was obtained from a human donor with multiple sclerosis. The chain joins TRBV6-5 to TRBJ1-1; 8 bases agree with TRBD1. CDR3 coding DNA: TGTGCCAGCAGTTACCGACAGGGGTATTTCACTGAAGCTTTCTTT. Its protein product is CASSYRQGYFTEAFF.